This TCR beta chain was observed in a study of Ad26.COV2.S vaccination and SARS-CoV-2 variants. As to treatment: over 15 received Ad26.COV2.S at low or high dose, single or two shots; roughly 5 received placebo; per-sample allocation not given. Specimens were obtained on day 63 following the first vaccine or placebo injection. Whole-study results and caveats: Placebo recipients showed lower spike-specific TCR breadth than vaccinees. Reports say spike-specific CD8+ and CD4+ T cell responses covered substantial breadth after vaccination.

With 4 bases clipped from V and 5 bases from J, the junction kept 11 bases outside the gene matches. CDR3 length: 16 residues. Germline V lookup: CDR1 SGHRS, CDR2 YFSETQ. The data were produced by immunoSEQ multiplex PCR, yet TCRdb's version contains in-frame clones alone and is incomplete. The sample contains roughly 380,000 clones, 70% to 90% of which appear only once. In regard to this clone: Its antigen is not identified.

The material sequenced was peripheral blood, taken in a trial of Ad26.COV2.S vaccine versus placebo. The chain recombines TRBV5-1 with TRBJ2-5, with TRBD2 matching 10 bases. The source of this sequence is a person aged 18-60 years who received the Ad26.COV2.S COVID-19 vaccine or a placebo. Written as DNA, the CDR3 is TGCGCCAGCAGCCCATCAGCGGGAGGGGCTGGGGAGACCCAGTACTTC. Protein product: CASSPSAGGAGETQYF.